This TCR beta chain was found in a study of cytomegalovirus exposure and HLA in healthy donors. Whole-study findings and limits: The majority of CMV-associated TCR beta chains were reported as apparently HLA-restricted in a later analysis.

Comments on this clone: What it binds is not known.

The primer mix had 60 Vbeta and 13 Jbeta primers. Data came from immunoSEQ multiplex PCR; TCRdb stores just in-frame clones and leaves some out. The profile shows about 200,000 clones, over 60% of them singletons. Sequenced sample: PBMCs. The sequence derives from a man in his late teens or twenties in good health and CMV-seronegative.

CDR3 sequence: CASSQEGQVQYF. In DNA, the CDR3 is TGTGCCAGCAGCCAGGAGGGTCAGGTTCAGTACTTC. The chain links TRBV13 to TRBJ2-4; a possible D gene is TRBD2 (6 bases). Trimming removed 5 bases from V and 11 bases from J, with 13 bases in between. Germline assignment: CDR1 PRHDT and CDR2 FYEKMQ (reference sequence). This CDR3 spans 12 amino acids. Using reference TRBV13 and TRBJ2-4 for the parts outside the CDR3, the full variable domain is AAGVIQSPRHLIKEKRETATLKCYPIPRHDTVYWYQQGPGQDPQFLISFYEKMQSDKGSIPDRFSAQQFSDYHSELNMSSLELGDSALYFCASSQEGQVQYFGAGTRLSVL.